One sample yielded the 4 T cell receptor beta chains listed below, sequenced in a study of shared clonotypes between healthy human individuals. Only in-frame clones appear in the TCRdb table, and some are missing; sequencing was by immunoSEQ multiplex PCR. The table shows about 1 million clones, with 65% to 75% occurring only once. Sequencing used memory CD4+ T cells sorted from blood. Subset meaning: CD45RA-negative fraction. These TCRs come from a man between 18 and 29 years old in good health.

V is TRBV7-9 and J is TRBJ1-4; tentatively, D is TRBD1 (6 bases). Trimming shortened V by 5 bases and J by 0 bases, and 10 bases separated the two germline ends. Germline lookup yields CDR1 SEHNR and CDR2 FQNEAQ (reference sequence). The CDR3 is 15 amino acids. CDR3 protein: CASSPRQATNEKLFF. In DNA form, the CDR3 reads TGTGCCAGCAGCCCCCGACAGGCAACTAATGAAAAACTGTTTTTT.

V gene TRBV30 combines with J gene TRBJ2-7; 9 bases map to TRBD2. This CDR3 spans 15 amino acids. With 3 bases clipped from V and 2 bases from J, the junction kept 8 bases outside the gene matches. Germline lookup yields CDR1 GTSNPN and CDR2 SVGIG (reference sequence). The CDR3 nucleotides are TGTGCCTGGAGAGGGAGCGGGGGGTCTCCCTACGAGCAGTACTTC. Encoded protein: CAWRGSGGSPYEQYF.

The gene calls are TRBV11-3 and TRBJ2-5; perhaps TRBD2 as D (5 bases). This CDR3 is 15 amino acids long. The germline V gene has CDR1 SGHNT and CDR2 YENEEA. The V end was cut by 1 base, the J end by 5 bases, with 14 bases between. CDR3 in DNA: TGTGCCAGCAGCTTAGGTACCCCCGGCGGGGAGACCCAGTACTTC. This sequence encodes CASSLGTPGGETQYF.

As DNA, the CDR3 is TGTGCCAGCAGGACCATGGGCGGGGTGAATGAAAAACTGTTTTTT. This codes for CASRTMGGVNEKLFF. The J gene is TRBJ1-4, the V gene TRBV6-5; unclear D gene. Trimming removed 6 bases at V and 5 bases at J, with 16 bases between. Germline CDR1 MNHEY, CDR2 SVGAGI. The CDR3 is 15 amino acids.